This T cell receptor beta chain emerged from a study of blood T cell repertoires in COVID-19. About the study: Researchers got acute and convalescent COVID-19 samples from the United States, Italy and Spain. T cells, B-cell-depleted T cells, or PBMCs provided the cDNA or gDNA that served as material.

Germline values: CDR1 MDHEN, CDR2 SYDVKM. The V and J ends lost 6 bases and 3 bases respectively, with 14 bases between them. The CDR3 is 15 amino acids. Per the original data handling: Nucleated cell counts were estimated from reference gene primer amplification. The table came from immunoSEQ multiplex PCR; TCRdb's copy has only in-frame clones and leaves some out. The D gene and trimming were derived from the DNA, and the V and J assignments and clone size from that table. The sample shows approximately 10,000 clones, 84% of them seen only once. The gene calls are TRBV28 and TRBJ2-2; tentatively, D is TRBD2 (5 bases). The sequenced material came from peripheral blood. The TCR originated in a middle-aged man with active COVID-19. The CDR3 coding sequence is TGTGCCAGCAGCCTTACGCGGGCCGACACCGGGGAGCTGTTTTTT. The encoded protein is CASSLTRADTGELFF.